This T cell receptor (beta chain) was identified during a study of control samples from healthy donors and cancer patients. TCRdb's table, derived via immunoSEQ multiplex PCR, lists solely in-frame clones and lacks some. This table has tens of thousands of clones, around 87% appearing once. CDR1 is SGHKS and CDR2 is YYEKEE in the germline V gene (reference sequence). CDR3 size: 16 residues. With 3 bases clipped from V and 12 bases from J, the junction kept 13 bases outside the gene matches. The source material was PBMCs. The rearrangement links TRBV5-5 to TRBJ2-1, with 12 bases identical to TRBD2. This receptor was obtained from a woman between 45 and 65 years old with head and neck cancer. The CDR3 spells CASSSTPTSGGRRQFF. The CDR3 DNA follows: TGTGCCAGCAGCTCAACCCCGACTAGCGGGGGTCGTAGGCAGTTCTTC.